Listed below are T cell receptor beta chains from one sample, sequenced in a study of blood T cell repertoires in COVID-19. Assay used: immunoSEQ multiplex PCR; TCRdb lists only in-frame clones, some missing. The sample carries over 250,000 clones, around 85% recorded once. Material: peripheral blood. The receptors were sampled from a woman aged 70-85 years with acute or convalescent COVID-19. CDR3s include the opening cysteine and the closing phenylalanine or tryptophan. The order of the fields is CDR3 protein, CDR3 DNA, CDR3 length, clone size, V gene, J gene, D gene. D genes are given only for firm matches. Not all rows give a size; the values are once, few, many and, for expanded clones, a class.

CASSILGGSQPQHF	TGTGCCAGCAGCATCCTGGGAGGTAGTCAGCCCCAGCATTTT	14	-	TRBV21-1	TRBJ1-5	-
CAVQGAAYEQYF	TGTGCGGTACAAGGGGCAGCCTACGAGCAGTACTTC	12	-	TRBV25-1	TRBJ2-7	-
CASSLDGQGPSYEQYF	TGCGCCAGCAGCTTGGACGGGCAGGGGCCGTCCTACGAGCAGTACTTC	16	few	TRBV5-1	TRBJ2-7	-
CASSFGRQALGSVPLHF	TGTGCCAGCAGCTTCGGGCGACAGGCCCTAGGTAGTGTACCCCTCCACTTT	17	-	TRBV5-4	TRBJ1-6	-
CASSYSQSYGYTF	TGTGCCAGCAGTTACTCACAGTCCTATGGCTACACCTTC	13	-	TRBV6-6	TRBJ1-2	-
CASSSHRDTDTQYF	TGCGCCAGCAGCTCCCATCGGGACACAGATACGCAGTATTTT	14	-	TRBV5-1	TRBJ2-3	-
CASSPRVYGYTF	TGTGCCAGCAGTCCCAGGGTCTATGGCTACACCTTC	12	-	TRBV12-3/TRBV12-4	TRBJ1-2	-
CASSPQGAGNEQFF	TGTGCCAGCTCACCACAGGGGGCAGGAAATGAGCAGTTCTTC	14	-	TRBV18	TRBJ2-1	TRBD1
CASSSGGIGSPLHF	TGTGCCAGCAGCTCTGGGGGCATAGGATCACCCCTCCACTTT	14	once	TRBV2	TRBJ1-6	-
CASSTYGLAGTGELFF	TGTGCCAGCAGCACCTACGGACTAGCGGGCACCGGGGAGCTGTTTTTT	16	once	TRBV7-2	TRBJ2-2	TRBD2
CASRSRGLGATEAFF	TGTGCCAGCAGGTCGCGGGGCCTCGGGGCCACTGAAGCTTTCTTT	15	-	TRBV6-5	TRBJ1-1	-
CASRVLGSSTDTQYF	TGCGCCAGCAGAGTGCTAGGCTCGAGCACAGATACGCAGTATTTT	15	-	TRBV5-1	TRBJ2-3	-
CASTLRQGSYGYTF	TGTGCCAGCACCCTCAGACAAGGGAGCTATGGCTACACCTTC	14	-	TRBV3-1/TRBV3-2	TRBJ1-2	-
CASTLTRGTEAFF	TGTGCCAGCACCTTGACCAGGGGCACTGAAGCTTTCTTT	13	-	TRBV3-1/TRBV3-2	TRBJ1-1	-
CASSLGGRGAGNTIYF	TGTGCCAGCAGCTTAGGTGGCCGGGGGGCCGGAAACACCATATATTTT	16	-	TRBV7-9	TRBJ1-3	-
CASSLASGITDTQYF	TGTGCCAGCAGCTTGGCCTCCGGGATCACAGATACGCAGTATTTT	15	once	TRBV5-6	TRBJ2-3	-
CAIGETGWSPLHF	TGTGCCATCGGGGAGACAGGGTGGTCACCCCTCCACTTT	13	-	TRBV10-3	TRBJ1-6	TRBD1
CASSSSLVAAEQFF	TGTGCCAGCAGTTCTAGTCTCGTGGCGGCGGAGCAGTTCTTC	14	once	TRBV6-5	TRBJ2-1	-
CASSANRVTEAFF	TGTGCCAGCAGCGCCAACAGGGTCACTGAAGCTTTCTTT	13	once	TRBV2	TRBJ1-1	-
CASSLYYRRLNTEAFF	TGTGCCAGCAGCTTATATTACCGGAGACTGAACACTGAAGCTTTCTTT	16	-	TRBV7-9	TRBJ1-1	-
CASSQDRSMSGGGTQYF	TGCGCCAGCAGCCAAGATCGGTCAATGTCGGGGGGCGGGACCCAGTACTTC	17	-	TRBV4-1	TRBJ2-5	-
CAWNRRLVTDTQYF	TGTGCCTGGAATCGCCGACTTGTCACAGATACGCAGTATTTT	14	-	TRBV30	TRBJ2-3	-
CASSGDRPNEQFF	TGTGCCAGCAGCGGGGACAGGCCGAATGAGCAGTTCTTC	13	-	TRBV5-4	TRBJ2-1	TRBD1
CASSLSSRGKRAFF	TGTGCCAGCAGCTTGAGTTCTCGCGGGAAGAGGGCTTTCTTT	14	-	TRBV5-4	TRBJ1-1	-
CASSLYASQETQYF	TGTGCCAGCAGCTTGTATGCCAGCCAAGAGACCCAGTACTTC	14	-	TRBV5-5	TRBJ2-5	-
CASSETSGNTDTQYF	TGCGCCAGCAGTGAAACTAGCGGGAACACAGATACGCAGTATTTT	15	-	TRBV10-2	TRBJ2-3	TRBD2
CASSPQTDYGYTF	TGTGCCAGCTCACCACAGACAGACTATGGCTACACCTTC	13	-	TRBV18	TRBJ1-2	-
CASSELGGGARSGELFF	TGTGCCAGCAGTGAATTGGGCGGGGGGGCCCGTAGCGGGGAGCTGTTTTTT	17	few	TRBV2	TRBJ2-2	TRBD2
CASSSLPGGTYTEAFF	TGTGCCAGCAGCTCCTTACCCGGAGGGACCTACACTGAAGCTTTCTTT	16	-	TRBV11-1	TRBJ1-1	-
CAWSAGTGGLNTEAFF	TGTGCCTGGAGTGCCGGGACAGGGGGCTTGAACACTGAAGCTTTCTTT	16	-	TRBV30	TRBJ1-1	TRBD1
CASSLFSGGTEQYF	TGTGCCAGCAGCTTGTTTAGCGGGGGCACCGAGCAGTACTTC	14	-	TRBV7-9	TRBJ2-7	TRBD2
CAWRGGGLSPRAFF	TGTGCCTGGCGCGGGGGGGGGCTCTCTCCTCGGGCTTTCTTT	14	few	TRBV30	TRBJ1-1	-
CASSYQGNNQPQHF	TGTGCCAGCAGTTACCAGGGTAACAATCAGCCCCAGCATTTT	14	-	TRBV6-6	TRBJ1-5	-
CASSPDRNQPQHF	TGTGCCAGTAGTCCTGACAGGAATCAGCCCCAGCATTTT	13	-	TRBV19	TRBJ1-5	-
CASSHLDRSYGYTF	TGTGCCAGCAGCCACCTCGACAGGAGCTATGGCTACACCTTC	14	once	TRBV3-1/TRBV3-2	TRBJ1-2	-
CASSLDTIQGKNYEQYF	TGCGCCAGCAGCTTGGATACTATACAGGGGAAAAACTACGAGCAGTACTTC	17	-	TRBV5-1	TRBJ2-7	TRBD1
CASSLQRTSGVYPTGELFF	TGTGCCAGCAGCCTCCAACGGACTAGCGGGGTTTACCCCACCGGGGAGCTGTTTTTT	19	-	TRBV7-8	TRBJ2-2	TRBD2
CASSYTTGGNSPLHF	TGTGCCAGCAGTTACACAACAGGGGGGAATTCACCCCTCCACTTT	15	few	TRBV6-5	TRBJ1-6	TRBD1
CASSRQVGNTEAFF	TGTGCCAGCAGCCGACAGGTTGGGAACACTGAAGCTTTCTTT	14	-	TRBV7-6	TRBJ1-1	-
CAFQNTEAFF	TGTGCCTTCCAAAACACTGAAGCTTTCTTT	10	-	TRBV30	TRBJ1-1	-
CASSLARGLAGYTF	TGTGCCAGCAGCTTAGCGCGGGGGCTAGCTGGCTACACCTTC	14	-	TRBV7-9	TRBJ1-2	-
CASGRAGGGETQYF	TGTGCCAGCGGCAGAGCGGGGGGAGGAGAGACCCAGTACTTC	14	-	TRBV2	TRBJ2-5	TRBD2
CASSATGFPDTQYF	TGCGCCAGCAGCGCTACAGGGTTCCCAGATACGCAGTATTTT	14	-	TRBV5-1	TRBJ2-3	-
CASSPGRVSEAFF	TGTGCCAGCTCACCCGGGAGGGTTAGTGAAGCTTTCTTT	13	-	TRBV18	TRBJ1-1	-
CASSLAATNEKLFF	TGTGCCAGCAGCTTAGCCGCAACTAATGAAAAACTGTTTTTT	14	-	TRBV7-6	TRBJ1-4	-
CAASGQGLEKLFF	TGTGCCGCTAGCGGTCAGGGTCTCGAAAAACTGTTTTTT	13	-	TRBV19	TRBJ1-4	-
CASSRGRGGAPDTQYF	TGTGCCAGCAGCCGGGGCAGAGGGGGAGCGCCGGATACGCAGTATTTT	16	few	TRBV7-8	TRBJ2-3	-
CASSAVVSAGELFF	TGTGCCAGTAGTGCGGTAGTCAGCGCCGGGGAGCTGTTTTTT	14	few	TRBV19	TRBJ2-2	-
CASSRQQGGGTDTQYF	TGTGCCAGTAGTCGTCAACAGGGAGGGGGCACAGATACGCAGTATTTT	16	few	TRBV19	TRBJ2-3	-